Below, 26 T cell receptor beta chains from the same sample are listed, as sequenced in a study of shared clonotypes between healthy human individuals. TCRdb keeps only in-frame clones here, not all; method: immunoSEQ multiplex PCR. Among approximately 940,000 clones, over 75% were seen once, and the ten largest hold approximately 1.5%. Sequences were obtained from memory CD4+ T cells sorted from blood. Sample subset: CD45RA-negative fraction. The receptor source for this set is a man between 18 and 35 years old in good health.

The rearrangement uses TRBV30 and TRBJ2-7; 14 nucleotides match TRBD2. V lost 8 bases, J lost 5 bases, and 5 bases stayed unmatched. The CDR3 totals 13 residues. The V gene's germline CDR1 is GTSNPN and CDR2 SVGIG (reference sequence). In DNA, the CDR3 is TGTGCCGGTGCGGGACTAGCGGGAGACGAGCAGTACTTC. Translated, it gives CAGAGLAGDEQYF.

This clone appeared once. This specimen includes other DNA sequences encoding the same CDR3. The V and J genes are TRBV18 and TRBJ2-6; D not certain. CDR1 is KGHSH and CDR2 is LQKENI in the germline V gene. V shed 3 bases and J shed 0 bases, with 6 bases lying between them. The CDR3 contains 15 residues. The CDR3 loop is CASSPPGSGANVLTF. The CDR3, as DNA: TGTGCCAGCTCACCTCCAGGCTCTGGGGCCAACGTCCTGACTTTC.

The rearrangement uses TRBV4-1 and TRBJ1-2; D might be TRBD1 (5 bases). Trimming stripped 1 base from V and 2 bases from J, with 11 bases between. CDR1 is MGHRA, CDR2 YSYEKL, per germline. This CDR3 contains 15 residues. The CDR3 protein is CASSQGQQPNYGYTF. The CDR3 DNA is TGCGCCAGCAGCCAAGGACAGCAACCAAACTATGGCTACACCTTC.

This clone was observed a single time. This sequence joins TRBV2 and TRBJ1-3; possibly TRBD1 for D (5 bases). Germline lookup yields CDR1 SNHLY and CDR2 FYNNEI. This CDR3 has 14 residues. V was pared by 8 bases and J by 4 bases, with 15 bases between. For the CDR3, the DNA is TGTGCCAGCGGAAGGGAGGGGTCCGGAAACACCATATATTTT. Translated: CASGREGSGNTIYF.

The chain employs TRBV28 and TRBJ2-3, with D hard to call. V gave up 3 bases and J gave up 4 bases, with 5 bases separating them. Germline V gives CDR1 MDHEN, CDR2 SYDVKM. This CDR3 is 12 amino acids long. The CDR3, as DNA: TGTGCCAGCAGTTTCCGGCCAGATACGCAGTATTTT. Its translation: CASSFRPDTQYF.

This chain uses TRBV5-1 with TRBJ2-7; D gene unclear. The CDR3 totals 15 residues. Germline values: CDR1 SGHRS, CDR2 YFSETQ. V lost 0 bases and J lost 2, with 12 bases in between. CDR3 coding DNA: TGCGCCAGCAGCTTGGGTCCAGGAACCCCCTACGAGCAGTACTTC. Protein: CASSLGPGTPYEQYF.

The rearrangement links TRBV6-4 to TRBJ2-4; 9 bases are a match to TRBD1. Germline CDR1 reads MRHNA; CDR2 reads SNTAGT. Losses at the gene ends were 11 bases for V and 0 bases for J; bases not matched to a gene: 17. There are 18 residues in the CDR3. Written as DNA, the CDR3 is TGTGCCGGGGGGGACAGGGAGACCAACCGCAGAGCCAAAAACATTCAGTACTTC. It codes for CAGGDRETNRRAKNIQYF.

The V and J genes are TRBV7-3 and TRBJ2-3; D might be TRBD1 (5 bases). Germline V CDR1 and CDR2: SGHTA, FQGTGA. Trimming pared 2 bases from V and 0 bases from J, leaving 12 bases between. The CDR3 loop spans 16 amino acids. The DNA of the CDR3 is TGTGCCAGCAGCTTAGTCGCAGGGAAAAGCACAGATACGCAGTATTTT. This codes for CASSLVAGKSTDTQYF.

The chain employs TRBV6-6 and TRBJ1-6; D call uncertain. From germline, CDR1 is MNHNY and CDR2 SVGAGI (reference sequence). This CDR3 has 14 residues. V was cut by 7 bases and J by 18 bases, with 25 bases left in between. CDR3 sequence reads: CASNSGIISPVDHF. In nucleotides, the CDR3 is TGTGCCAGCAACTCGGGCATCATCTCCCCCGTCGACCACTTT.

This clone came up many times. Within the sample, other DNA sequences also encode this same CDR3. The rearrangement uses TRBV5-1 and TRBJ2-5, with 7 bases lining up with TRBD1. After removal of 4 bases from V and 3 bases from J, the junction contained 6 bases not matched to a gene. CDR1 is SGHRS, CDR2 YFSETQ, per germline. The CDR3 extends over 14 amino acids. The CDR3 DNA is TGCGCCAGCAGCCGAGGTACAGGGGAAGAGACCCAGTACTTC. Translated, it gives CASSRGTGEETQYF.

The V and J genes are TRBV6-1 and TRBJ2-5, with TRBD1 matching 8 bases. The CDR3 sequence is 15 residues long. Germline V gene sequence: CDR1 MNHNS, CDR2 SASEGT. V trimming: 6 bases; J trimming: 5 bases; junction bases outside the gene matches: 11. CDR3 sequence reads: CASSPGNRGFETQYF. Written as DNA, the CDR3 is TGTGCCAGCAGCCCGGGCAACAGGGGGTTTGAGACCCAGTACTTC.

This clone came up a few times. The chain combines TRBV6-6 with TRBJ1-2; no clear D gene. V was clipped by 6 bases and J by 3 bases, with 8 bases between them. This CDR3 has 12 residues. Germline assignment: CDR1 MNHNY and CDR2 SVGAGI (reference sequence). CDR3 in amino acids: CASRLTDYGYTF. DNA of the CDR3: TGTGCCAGCAGATTGACGGACTATGGCTACACCTTC.

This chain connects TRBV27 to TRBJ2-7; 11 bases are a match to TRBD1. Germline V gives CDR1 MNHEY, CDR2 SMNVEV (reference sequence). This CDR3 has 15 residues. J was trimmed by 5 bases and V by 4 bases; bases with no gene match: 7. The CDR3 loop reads CASSSNWGQGDEQYF. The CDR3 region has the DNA TGTGCCAGCAGTTCGAATTGGGGACAGGGGGACGAGCAGTACTTC.

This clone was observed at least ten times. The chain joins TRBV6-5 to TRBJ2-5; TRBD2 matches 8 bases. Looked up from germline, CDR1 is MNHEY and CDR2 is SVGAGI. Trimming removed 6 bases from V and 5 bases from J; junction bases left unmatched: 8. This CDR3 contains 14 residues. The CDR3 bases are TGTGCCAGCAGCCGCTCCGGGGGGGCGGAGACCCAGTACTTC. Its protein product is CASSRSGGAETQYF.

The CDR3 region has the DNA TGTGCCAGCAGCGTTGGGACAGGGACCCAGCCCCAGCATTTT. Translated, it gives CASSVGTGTQPQHF. The chain links TRBV7-9 to TRBJ1-5; 9 bases are shared with TRBD1. Trimming at V came to 5 bases and at J to 7 bases, leaving 6 bases not matched to a gene. Germline CDR1 and CDR2: SEHNR and FQNEAQ (reference sequence). The CDR3 is 14 residues long. Complete variable domain (other parts from reference TRBV7-9 and TRBJ1-5): DTGVSQNPRHKITKRGQNVTFRCDPISEHNRLYWYRQTLGQGPEFLTYFQNEAQLEKSRLLSDRFSAERPKGSFSTLEIQRTEQGDSAMYLCASSVGTGTQPQHFGDGTRLSIL.

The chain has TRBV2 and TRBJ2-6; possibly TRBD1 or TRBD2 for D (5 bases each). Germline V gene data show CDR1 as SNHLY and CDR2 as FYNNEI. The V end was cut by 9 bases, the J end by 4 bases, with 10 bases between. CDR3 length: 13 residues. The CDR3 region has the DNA TGTGCCAGGAGGGGCTCCGGGGCCAACGTCCTGACTTTC. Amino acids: CARRGSGANVLTF.

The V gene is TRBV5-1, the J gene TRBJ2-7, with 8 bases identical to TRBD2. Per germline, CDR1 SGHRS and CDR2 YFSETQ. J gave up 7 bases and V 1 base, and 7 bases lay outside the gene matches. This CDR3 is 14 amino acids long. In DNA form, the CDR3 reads TGCGCCAGCAGCTTGACCGCGGGGGGCTTAGAGCAGTACTTC. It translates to CASSLTAGGLEQYF.

The CDR3 bases are TGTGCCAGTAGTGTCAGGGCGGGGGGCACTGAAGCTTTCTTT. It specifies CASSVRAGGTEAFF. This chain links TRBV19 with TRBJ1-1; the D gene is possibly TRBD1 (5 bases). CDR1 and CDR2 from the germline V gene are LNHDA and SQIVND (reference sequence). Trimming took off 5 bases at V and 4 bases at J, with 14 bases between the two ends. The CDR3 is made up of 14 amino acids.

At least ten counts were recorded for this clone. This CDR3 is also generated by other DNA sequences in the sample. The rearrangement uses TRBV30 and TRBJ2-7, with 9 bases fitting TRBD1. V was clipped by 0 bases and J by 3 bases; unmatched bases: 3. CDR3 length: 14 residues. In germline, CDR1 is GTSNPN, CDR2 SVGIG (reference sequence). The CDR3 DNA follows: TGTGCCTGGAGTGTGGGGACAGGGATCTACGAGCAGTACTTC. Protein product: CAWSVGTGIYEQYF.

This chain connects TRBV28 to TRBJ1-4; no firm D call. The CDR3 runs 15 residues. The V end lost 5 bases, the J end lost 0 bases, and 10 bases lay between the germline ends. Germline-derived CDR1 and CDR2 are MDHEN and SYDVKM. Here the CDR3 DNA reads TGTGCCAGCAGTCGCTCATCTGCAACTAATGAAAAACTGTTTTTT. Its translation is CASSRSSATNEKLFF.

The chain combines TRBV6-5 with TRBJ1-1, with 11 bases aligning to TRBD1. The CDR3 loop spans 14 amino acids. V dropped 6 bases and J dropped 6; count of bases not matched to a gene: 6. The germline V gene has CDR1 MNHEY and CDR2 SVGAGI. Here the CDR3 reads CASRPGQGGSEAFF. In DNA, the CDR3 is TGTGCCAGCAGACCGGGACAGGGGGGGTCTGAAGCTTTCTTT.

The CDR3 coding sequence is TGCGCCAGCAGTGAGCGTTCTAGCGGGAGGGCCGACATTCAGTACTTC. Translated: CASSERSSGRADIQYF. The chain employs TRBV10-2 and TRBJ2-4; 12 nucleotides align to TRBD2. Germline V CDR1 and CDR2: WSHSY, SAAADI. This CDR3 has 16 residues. With V trimmed by 2 bases and J by 8 bases, 7 bases remained unmatched.

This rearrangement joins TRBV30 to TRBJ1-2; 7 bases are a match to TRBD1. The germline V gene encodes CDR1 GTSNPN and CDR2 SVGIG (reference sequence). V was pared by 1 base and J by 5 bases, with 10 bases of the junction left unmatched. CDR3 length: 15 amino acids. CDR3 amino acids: CAWSARQGTGYGYTF. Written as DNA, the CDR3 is TGTGCCTGGAGTGCTCGACAGGGCACGGGGTATGGCTACACCTTC.

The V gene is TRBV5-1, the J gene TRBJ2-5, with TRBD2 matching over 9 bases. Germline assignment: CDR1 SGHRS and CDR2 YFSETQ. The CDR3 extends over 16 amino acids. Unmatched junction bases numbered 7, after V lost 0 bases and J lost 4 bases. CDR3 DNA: TGCGCCAGCAGCTTGGACAGTAGCGGGGGCCGAGAGACCCAGTACTTC. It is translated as CASSLDSSGGRETQYF.

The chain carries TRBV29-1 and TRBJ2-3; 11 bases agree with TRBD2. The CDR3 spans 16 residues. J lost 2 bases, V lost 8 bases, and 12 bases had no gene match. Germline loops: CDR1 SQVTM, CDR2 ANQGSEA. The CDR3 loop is CSSLGLAGGNTDTQYF. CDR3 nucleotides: TGCAGCTCCCTGGGGCTAGCGGGGGGTAACACAGATACGCAGTATTTT.

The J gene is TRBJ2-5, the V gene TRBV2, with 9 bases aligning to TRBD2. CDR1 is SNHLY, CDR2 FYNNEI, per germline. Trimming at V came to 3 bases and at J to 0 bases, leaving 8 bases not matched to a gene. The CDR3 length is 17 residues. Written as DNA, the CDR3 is TGTGCCAGCAGTGATTTGGGACTAGCTGACAACCAAGAGACCCAGTACTTC. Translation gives CASSDLGLADNQETQYF. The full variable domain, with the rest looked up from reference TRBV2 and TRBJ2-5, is EPEVTQTPSHQVTQMGQEVILRCVPISNHLYFYWYRQILGQKVEFLVSFYNNEISEKSEIFDDQFSVERPDGSNFTLKIRSTKLEDSAMYFCASSDLGLADNQETQYFGPGTRLLVL.